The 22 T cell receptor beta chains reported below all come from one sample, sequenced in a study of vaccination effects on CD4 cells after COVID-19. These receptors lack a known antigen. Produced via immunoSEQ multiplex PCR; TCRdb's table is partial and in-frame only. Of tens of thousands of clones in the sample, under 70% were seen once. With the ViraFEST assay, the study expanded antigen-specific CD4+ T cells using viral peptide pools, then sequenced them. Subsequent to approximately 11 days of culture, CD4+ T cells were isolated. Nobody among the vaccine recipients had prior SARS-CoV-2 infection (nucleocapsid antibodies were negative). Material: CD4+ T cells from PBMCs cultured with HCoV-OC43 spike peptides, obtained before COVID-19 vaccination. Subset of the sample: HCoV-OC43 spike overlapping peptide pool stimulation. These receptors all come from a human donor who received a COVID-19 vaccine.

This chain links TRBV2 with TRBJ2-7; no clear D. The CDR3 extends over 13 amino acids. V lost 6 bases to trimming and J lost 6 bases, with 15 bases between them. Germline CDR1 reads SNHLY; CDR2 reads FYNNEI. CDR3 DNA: TGTGCCAGCAGAGGGCAGCCCATCGGCGAGCAGTACTTC. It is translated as CASRGQPIGEQYF.

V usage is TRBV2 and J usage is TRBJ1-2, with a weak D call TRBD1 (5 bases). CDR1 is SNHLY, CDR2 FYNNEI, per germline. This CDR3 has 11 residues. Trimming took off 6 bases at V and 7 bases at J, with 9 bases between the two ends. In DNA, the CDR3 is TGTGCCAGCAGATTTCAGGGTGGCTACACCTTC. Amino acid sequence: CASRFQGGYTF. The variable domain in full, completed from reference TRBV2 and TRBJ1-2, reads EPEVTQTPSHQVTQMGQEVILRCVPISNHLYFYWYRQILGQKVEFLVSFYNNEISEKSEIFDDQFSVERPDGSNFTLKIRSTKLEDSAMYFCASRFQGGYTFGSGTRLTVV.

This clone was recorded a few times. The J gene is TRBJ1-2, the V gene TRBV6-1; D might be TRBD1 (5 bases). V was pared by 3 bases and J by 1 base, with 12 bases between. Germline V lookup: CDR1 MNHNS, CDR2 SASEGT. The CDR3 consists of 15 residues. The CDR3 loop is CASSDRTQYNYGYTF. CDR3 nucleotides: TGTGCCAGCAGTGACAGGACACAGTATAACTATGGCTACACCTTC.

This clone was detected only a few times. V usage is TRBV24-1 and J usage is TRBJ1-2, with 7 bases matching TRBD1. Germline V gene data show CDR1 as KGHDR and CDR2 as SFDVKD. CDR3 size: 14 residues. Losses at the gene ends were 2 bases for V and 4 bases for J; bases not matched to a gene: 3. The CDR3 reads CATSDSGQIYGYTF. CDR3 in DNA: TGTGCCACCAGTGATTCGGGACAGATCTATGGCTACACCTTC.

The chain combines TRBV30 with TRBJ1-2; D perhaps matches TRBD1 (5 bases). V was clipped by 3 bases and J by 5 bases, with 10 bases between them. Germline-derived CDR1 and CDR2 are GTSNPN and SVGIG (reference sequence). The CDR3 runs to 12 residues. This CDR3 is CAWSPRTYGYTF. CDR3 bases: TGTGCCTGGAGCCCCAGGACATATGGCTACACCTTC.

CDR3 in amino acids: CASSVGDRVTEAFF. CDR3 nucleotide sequence: TGTGCCAGCAGCGTAGGGGATCGGGTCACTGAAGCTTTCTTT. The chain combines TRBV9 with TRBJ1-1; D is unclear. CDR1 is SGDLS and CDR2 is YYNGEE in the germline V gene. The V and J ends lost 0 bases and 4 bases respectively, with 10 bases between them. The CDR3 consists of 14 residues.

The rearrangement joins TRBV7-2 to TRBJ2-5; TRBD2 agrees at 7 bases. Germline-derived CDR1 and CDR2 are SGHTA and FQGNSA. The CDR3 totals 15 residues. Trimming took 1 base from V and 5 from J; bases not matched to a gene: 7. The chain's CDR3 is CASSLETGGRETQYF. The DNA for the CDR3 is TGTGCCAGCAGCTTAGAGACGGGAGGAAGGGAGACCCAGTACTTC.

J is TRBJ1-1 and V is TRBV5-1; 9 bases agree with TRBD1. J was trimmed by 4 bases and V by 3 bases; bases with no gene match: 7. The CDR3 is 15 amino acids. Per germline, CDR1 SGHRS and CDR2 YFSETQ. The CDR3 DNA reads TGCGCCAGCAGCTCCCCACAGGGGGCAAGCACTGAAGCTTTCTTT. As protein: CASSSPQGASTEAFF.

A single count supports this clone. The CDR3 is CASSEVAGYTGELFF. CDR3 nucleotides: TGTGCCAGCAGTGAGGTAGCGGGATATACCGGGGAGCTGTTTTTT. The rearrangement uses TRBV6-4 and TRBJ2-2; 8 bases are shared with TRBD2. The CDR3 runs 15 residues. V lost 3 bases and J lost 5; bases outside the gene matches: 5. Germline assignment: CDR1 MRHNA and CDR2 SNTAGT.

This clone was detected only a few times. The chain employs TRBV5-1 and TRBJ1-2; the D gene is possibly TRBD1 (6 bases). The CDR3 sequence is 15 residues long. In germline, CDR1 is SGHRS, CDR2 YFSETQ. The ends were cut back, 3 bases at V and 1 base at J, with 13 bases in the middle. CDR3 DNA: TGCGCCAGCAGCTCTAGCGGGACACTTAACTATGGCTACACCTTC. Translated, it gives CASSSSGTLNYGYTF.

The CDR3 nucleotides are TGTGCCAGCTCAGCGCCGGGACTAGCGGACTACGAGCAGTACTTC. Its translation: CASSAPGLADYEQYF. This chain uses TRBV18 with TRBJ2-7, with 11 bases that match TRBD2. This CDR3 is 15 amino acids long. V shed 5 bases, J shed 3 bases, and the junction held 6 bases outside the gene matches. Germline V lookup: CDR1 KGHSH, CDR2 LQKENI.

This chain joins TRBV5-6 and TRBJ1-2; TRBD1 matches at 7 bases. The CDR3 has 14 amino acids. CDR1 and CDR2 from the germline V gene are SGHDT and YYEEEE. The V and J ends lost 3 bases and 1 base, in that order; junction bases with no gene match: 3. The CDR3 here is CASSSGQLNYGYTF. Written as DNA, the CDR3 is TGTGCCAGCAGCTCGGGACAGCTTAACTATGGCTACACCTTC.

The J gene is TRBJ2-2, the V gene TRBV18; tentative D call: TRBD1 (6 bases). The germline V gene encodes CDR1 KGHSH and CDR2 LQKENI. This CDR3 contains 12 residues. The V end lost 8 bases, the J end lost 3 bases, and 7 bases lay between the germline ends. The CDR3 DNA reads TGTGCCAGCAGACAGGACACCGGGGAGCTGTTTTTT. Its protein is CASRQDTGELFF.

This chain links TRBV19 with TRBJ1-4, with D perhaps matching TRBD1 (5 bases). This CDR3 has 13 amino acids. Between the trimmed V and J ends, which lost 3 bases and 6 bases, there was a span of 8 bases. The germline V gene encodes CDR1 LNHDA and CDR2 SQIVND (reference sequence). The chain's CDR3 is CASSMSRDEKLFF. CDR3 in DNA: TGTGCCAGTAGTATGTCCAGGGATGAAAAACTGTTTTTT.

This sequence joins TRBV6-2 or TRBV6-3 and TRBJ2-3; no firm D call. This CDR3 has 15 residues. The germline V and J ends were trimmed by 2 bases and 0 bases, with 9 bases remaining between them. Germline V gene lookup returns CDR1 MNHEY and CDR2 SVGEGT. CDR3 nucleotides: TGTGCCAGCAGTTACGAGACCAGTAGCACAGATACGCAGTATTTT. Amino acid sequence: CASSYETSSTDTQYF.

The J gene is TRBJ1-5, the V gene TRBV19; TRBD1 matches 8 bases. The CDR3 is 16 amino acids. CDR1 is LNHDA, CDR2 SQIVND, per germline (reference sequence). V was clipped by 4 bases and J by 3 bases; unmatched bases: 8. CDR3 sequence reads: CASSTDRGTLNQPQHF. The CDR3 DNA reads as TGTGCCAGTAGTACCGACAGGGGTACCCTCAATCAGCCCCAGCATTTT.

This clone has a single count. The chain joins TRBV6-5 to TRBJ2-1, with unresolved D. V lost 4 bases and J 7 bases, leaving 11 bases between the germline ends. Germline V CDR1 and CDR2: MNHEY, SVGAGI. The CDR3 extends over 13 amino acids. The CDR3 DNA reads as TGTGCCAGCAGTTTCGCTGAAAGGAATGAGCAGTTCTTC. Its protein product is CASSFAERNEQFF.

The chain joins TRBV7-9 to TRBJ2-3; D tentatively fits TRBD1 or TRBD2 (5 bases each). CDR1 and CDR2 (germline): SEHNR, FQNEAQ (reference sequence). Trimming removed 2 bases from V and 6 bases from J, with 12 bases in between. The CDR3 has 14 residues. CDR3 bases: TGTGCCAGCAGCTTAAGGGGCCGGGGTGATACGCAGTATTTT. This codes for CASSLRGRGDTQYF. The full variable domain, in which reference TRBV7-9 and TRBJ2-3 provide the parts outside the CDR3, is DTGVSQNPRHKITKRGQNVTFRCDPISEHNRLYWYRQTLGQGPEFLTYFQNEAQLEKSRLLSDRFSAERPKGSFSTLEIQRTEQGDSAMYLCASSLRGRGDTQYFGPGTRLTVL.

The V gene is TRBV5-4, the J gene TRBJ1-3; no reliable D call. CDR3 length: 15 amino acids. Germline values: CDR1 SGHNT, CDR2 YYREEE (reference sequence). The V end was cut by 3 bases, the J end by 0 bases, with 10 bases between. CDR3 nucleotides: TGTGCCAGCAGCTCAGGACGGGACTCTGGAAACACCATATATTTT. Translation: CASSSGRDSGNTIYF.

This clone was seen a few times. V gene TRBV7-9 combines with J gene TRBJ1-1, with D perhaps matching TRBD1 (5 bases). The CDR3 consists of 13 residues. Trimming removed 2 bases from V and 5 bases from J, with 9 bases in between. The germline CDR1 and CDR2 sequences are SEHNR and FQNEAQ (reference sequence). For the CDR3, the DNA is TGTGCCAGCAGCTTAAGAGGGGAGACTGAAGCTTTCTTT. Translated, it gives CASSLRGETEAFF.

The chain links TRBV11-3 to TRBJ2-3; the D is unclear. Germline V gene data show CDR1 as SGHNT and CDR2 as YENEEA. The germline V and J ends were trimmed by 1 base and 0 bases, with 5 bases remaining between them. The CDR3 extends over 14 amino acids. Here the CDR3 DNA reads TGTGCCAGCAGCTTAGGGAGCAGCACAGATACGCAGTATTTT. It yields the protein CASSLGSSTDTQYF.

In DNA, the CDR3 is TGTGCCAGCAGTCGGGACAGGGGAGACTATGGCTACACCTTC. It specifies CASSRDRGDYGYTF. V and J are TRBV2 and TRBJ1-2; the match to TRBD1 covers 10 bases. V trimming: 5 bases; J trimming: 3 bases; junction bases outside the gene matches: 3. There are 14 residues in the CDR3. CDR1 is SNHLY, CDR2 FYNNEI, per germline.